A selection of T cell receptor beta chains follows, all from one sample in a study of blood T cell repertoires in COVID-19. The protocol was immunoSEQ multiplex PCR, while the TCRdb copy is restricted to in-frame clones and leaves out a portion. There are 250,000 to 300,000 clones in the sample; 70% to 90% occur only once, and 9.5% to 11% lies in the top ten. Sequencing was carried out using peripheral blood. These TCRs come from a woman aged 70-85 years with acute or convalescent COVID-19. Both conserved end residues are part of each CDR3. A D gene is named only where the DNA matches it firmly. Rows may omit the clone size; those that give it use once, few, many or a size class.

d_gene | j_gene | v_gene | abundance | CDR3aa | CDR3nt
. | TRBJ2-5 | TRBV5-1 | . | CASSSTGLQETQYF | TGCGCCAGCAGCTCTACAGGCCTCCAAGAGACCCAGTACTTC
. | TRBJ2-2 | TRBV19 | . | CASNVWGLTLTANTGELFF | TGTGCCAGTAACGTGTGGGGCTTAACACTAACCGCGAACACCGGGGAGCTGTTTTTT
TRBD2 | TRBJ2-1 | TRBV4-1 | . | CASTNTPGLANNEQFF | TGCGCCAGCACCAACACACCGGGACTAGCGAACAATGAGCAGTTCTTC
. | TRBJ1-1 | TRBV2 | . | CASSYAPNTEAFF | TGTGCCAGCAGTTATGCGCCAAACACTGAAGCTTTCTTT
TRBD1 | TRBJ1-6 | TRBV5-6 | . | CASSSPGTASSYNSPLHF | TGTGCCAGCAGCTCACCCGGGACAGCGAGCTCCTATAATTCACCCCTCCACTTT
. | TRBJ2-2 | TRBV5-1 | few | CASRRAVNTGELFF | TGCGCCAGCAGGCGGGCAGTTAACACCGGGGAGCTGTTTTTT
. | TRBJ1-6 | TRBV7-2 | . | CASSFTEGVTTLHF | TGTGCCAGCAGCTTCACAGAGGGGGTAACCACCCTCCACTTT
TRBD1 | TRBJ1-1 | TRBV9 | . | CASSVDRGQAFF | TGTGCCAGCAGCGTAGACAGGGGGCAAGCTTTCTTT
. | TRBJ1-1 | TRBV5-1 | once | CASSLAVMNTEAFF | TGCGCCAGCAGCTTGGCAGTGATGAACACTGAAGCTTTCTTT
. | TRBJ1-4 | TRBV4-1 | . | CASSRGQRGEKLFF | TGCGCCAGCAGCCGAGGACAGCGGGGGGAAAAACTGTTTTTT
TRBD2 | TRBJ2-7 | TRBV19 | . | CASSMGLVRLASYEQYF | TGTGCCAGTAGTATGGGACTAGTGAGACTGGCCTCCTACGAGCAGTACTTC
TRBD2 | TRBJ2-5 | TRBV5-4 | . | CASSRGGRRQETQYF | TGTGCCAGCAGCCGGGGGGGGAGACGACAAGAGACCCAGTACTTC
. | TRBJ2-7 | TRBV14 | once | CASSDSGPYEQYF | TGTGCCAGCAGCGACTCTGGCCCCTACGAGCAGTACTTC
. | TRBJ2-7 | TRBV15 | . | CATSRVDSYEQYF | TGTGCCACCAGCAGGGTGGACAGTTACGAGCAGTACTTC
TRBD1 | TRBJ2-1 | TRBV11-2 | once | CASSLDPRGRGYNEQFF | TGTGCCAGCAGCTTAGATCCCAGGGGGCGGGGATACAATGAGCAGTTCTTC
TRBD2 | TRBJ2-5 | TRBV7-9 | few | CASSLRGTSLGAQYF | TGTGCCAGCAGCTTACGGGGGACTAGCCTTGGGGCCCAGTACTTC
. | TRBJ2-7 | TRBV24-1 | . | CATSQDPYEQYF | TGTGCCACCAGCCAGGATCCCTACGAGCAGTACTTC
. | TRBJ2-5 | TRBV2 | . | CASSLTGPQETQYF | TGTGCCAGCAGTCTAACAGGGCCCCAAGAGACCCAGTACTTC
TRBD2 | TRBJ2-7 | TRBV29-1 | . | CSVAPTSDEQYF | TGCAGCGTCGCCCCTACTAGCGACGAGCAGTACTTC
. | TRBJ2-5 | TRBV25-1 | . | CASSDSRGKERRETQYF | TGTGCCAGCAGCGATTCAAGGGGAAAGGAGCGACGGGAGACCCAGTACTTC
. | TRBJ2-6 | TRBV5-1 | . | CASSPDRIISGANVLTF | TGCGCCAGCAGCCCCGACAGAATTATATCTGGGGCCAACGTCCTGACTTTC
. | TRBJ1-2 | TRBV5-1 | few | CASSLTGISYGYTF | TGCGCCAGCAGCTTGACAGGGATTAGCTATGGCTACACCTTC
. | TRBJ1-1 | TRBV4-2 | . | CASSQGAGKDTEAFF | TGTGCCAGCAGCCAAGGGGCAGGGAAAGACACTGAAGCTTTCTTT
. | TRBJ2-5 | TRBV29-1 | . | CSVILSGETQYF | TGCAGCGTTATTTTATCGGGAGAGACCCAGTACTTC
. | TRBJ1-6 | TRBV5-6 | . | CASRSAGLGSPLHF | TGTGCCAGCAGGTCCGCAGGTTTGGGTTCACCCCTCCACTTT
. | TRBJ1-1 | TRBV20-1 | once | CSADSPGRAFF | TGCAGTGCTGATTCTCCGGGGAGGGCTTTCTTT
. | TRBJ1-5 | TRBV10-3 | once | CAISESRTHQHF | TGTGCCATCAGTGAGTCGAGGACTCATCAGCATTTT
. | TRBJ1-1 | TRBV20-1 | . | CSGVWSTEAFF | TGCAGTGGAGTGTGGAGCACTGAAGCTTTCTTT
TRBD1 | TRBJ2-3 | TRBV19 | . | CASSTRSGQGIPDTQYF | TGTGCCAGTAGTACCCGATCGGGACAGGGTATCCCAGATACGCAGTATTTT
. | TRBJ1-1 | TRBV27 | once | CAGSSPTGGSTRLIDAFF | TGTGCCGGCAGTTCCCCCACGGGGGGGTCTACGAGACTGATAGACGCTTTCTTT
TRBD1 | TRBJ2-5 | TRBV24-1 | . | CATSPGQSNQETQYF | TGTGCCACTTCGCCGGGACAGTCGAACCAAGAGACCCAGTACTTC
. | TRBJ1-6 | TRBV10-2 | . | CASSESRTYNSPLHF | TGCGCCAGCAGTGAGTCGAGGACCTATAATTCACCCCTCCACTTT
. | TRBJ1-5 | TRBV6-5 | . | CASSSRGPASASQHF | TGTGCCAGCAGTTCGCGGGGACCGGCGAGCGCATCCCAGCATTTT
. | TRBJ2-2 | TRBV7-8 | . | CASSSDQGGTGGELFF | TGTGCCAGCAGCTCCGACCAGGGTGGAACTGGGGGGGAGCTGTTTTTT
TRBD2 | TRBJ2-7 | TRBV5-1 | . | CASSLTAGGGYEQYF | TGCGCCAGCAGCTTAACAGCGGGGGGCGGCTACGAGCAGTACTTC
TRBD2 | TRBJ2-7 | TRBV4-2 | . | CASSRAGSSYEQYF | TGTGCCAGCAGCCGAGCGGGGTCCTCCTACGAGCAGTACTTC
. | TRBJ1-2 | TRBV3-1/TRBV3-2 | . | CASSQDLPHGYTF | TGTGCCAGCAGCCAAGACCTCCCCCATGGCTACACCTTC
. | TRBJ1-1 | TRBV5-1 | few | CASSLAGVKNTEAFF | TGCGCCAGCAGCTTGGCGGGGGTAAAGAACACTGAAGCTTTCTTT
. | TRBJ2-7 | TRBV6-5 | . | CASGRGYEQYF | TGTGCCAGCGGTAGGGGCTACGAGCAGTACTTC
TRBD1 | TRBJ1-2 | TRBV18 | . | CASSPTHDDRAYGYTF | TGTGCCAGCTCACCCACCCACGACGACAGGGCCTATGGCTACACCTTC
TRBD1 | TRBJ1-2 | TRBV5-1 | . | CASSGGGANYGYTF | TGCGCCAGCAGCGGAGGGGGCGCGAACTATGGCTACACCTTC
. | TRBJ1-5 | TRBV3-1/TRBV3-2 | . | CASSQFGPYSNQPQHF | TGTGCCAGCAGCCAATTTGGGCCGTATAGCAATCAGCCCCAGCATTTT
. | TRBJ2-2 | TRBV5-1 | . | CASSLQENTGELFF | TGCGCCAGCAGCTTACAGGAGAACACCGGGGAGCTGTTTTTT
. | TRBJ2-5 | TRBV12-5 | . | CASGLGLPEKETQYF | TGTGCTAGTGGTTTGGGACTCCCAGAGAAAGAGACCCAGTACTTC
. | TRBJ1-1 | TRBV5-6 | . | CASSLWAVNTEAFF | TGTGCCAGCAGCTTGTGGGCCGTGAACACTGAAGCTTTCTTT
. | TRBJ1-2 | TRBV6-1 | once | CASSQADRGYTF | TGTGCCAGCAGTCAAGCTGACAGAGGCTACACCTTC
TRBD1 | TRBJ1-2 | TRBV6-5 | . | CASVPGQGRGYTF | TGTGCCAGCGTCCCGGGACAGGGCAGAGGCTACACCTTC
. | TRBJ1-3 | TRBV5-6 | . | CASSPRAGRNTIYF | TGTGCCAGCAGCCCCCGCGCGGGACGAAACACCATATATTTT
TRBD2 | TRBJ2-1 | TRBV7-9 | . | CASSAPSGGASEQFF | TGTGCCAGCAGCGCTCCTAGCGGGGGGGCTTCTGAGCAGTTCTTC
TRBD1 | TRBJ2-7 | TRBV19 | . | CASSRGTGFYEQYF | TGTGCCAGTAGTAGGGGGACAGGTTTCTACGAGCAGTACTTC
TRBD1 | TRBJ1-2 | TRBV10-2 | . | CASSEFDRAAYGYTF | TGCGCCAGCAGTGAATTCGACAGGGCGGCCTATGGCTACACCTTC
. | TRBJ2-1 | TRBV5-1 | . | CASNLGAGSYNEQFF | TGCGCCAGCAATCTTGGGGCAGGCTCCTACAATGAGCAGTTCTTC
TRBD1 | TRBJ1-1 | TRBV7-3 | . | CASSPGGGRESTEAFF | TGTGCCAGCAGTCCAGGGGGCGGAAGGGAGAGCACTGAAGCTTTCTTT
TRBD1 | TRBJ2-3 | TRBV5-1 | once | CASSFRGLDTDTQYF | TGCGCCAGCAGCTTCAGGGGGCTTGACACAGATACGCAGTATTTT
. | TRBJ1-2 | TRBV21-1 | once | CASSKARGLGDYGYTF | TGTGCCAGCAGCAAAGCCCGGGGTCTCGGCGACTATGGCTACACCTTC
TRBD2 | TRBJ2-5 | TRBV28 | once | CATHAAGGLEETQYF | TGTGCCACCCATGCCGCGGGGGGACTCGAGGAGACCCAGTACTTC
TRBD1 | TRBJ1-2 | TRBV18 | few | CASSPPVGQNYGYTF | TGTGCCAGCTCACCCCCCGTGGGACAGAACTATGGCTACACCTTC
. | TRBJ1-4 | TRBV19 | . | CASRRRTALNEKLFF | TGTGCCAGTCGCCGCCGGACAGCTCTTAATGAAAAACTGTTTTTT
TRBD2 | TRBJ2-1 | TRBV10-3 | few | CAISVAGGPGEQFF | TGTGCCATCAGTGTAGCGGGGGGGCCGGGTGAGCAGTTCTTC